This entry features one T cell receptor (beta chain) sequence. What antigen it recognizes has not been identified. One base away there is no much larger clone; base qualities are not given. Receptor amplification or capture employed the immunoSEQ multiplex PCR assay. For the multiplex PCR, a mixture combining 60 forward primers for TCR Vbeta segments and 13 reverse primers for TCR Jbeta segments was used. Amplification of the CDR3 region of rearranged TCR beta genes was performed with a multiplex PCR assay on genomic DNA. On the Illumina HiSeq System, the amplified TCR beta libraries were sequenced as 87-base-pair reads. For the original study's pipeline: A later analysis counted tens of millions of unique TCR beta chains across the 666 repertoires, and around 12 million of these chains were shared by at least two donors. A nearest-neighbor algorithm error-corrected the raw reads and collapsed the reads into unique sequences, merging closely related sequences to remove PCR and sequencing errors. CDR3 sequences were aligned to IMGT reference sequences to assign V, D and J gene segments. Each retained sequence needed at least a six-nucleotide match to both a V gene segment and a J gene segment. Rearrangements were called productive when the CDR3 lacked stop codons and stayed in frame with V and J; all others were non-productive. CDR3 was defined according to IMGT convention as the region running from the second conserved V-encoded cysteine to the conserved J-encoded phenylalanine. In an earlier analysis of around 600 of the donors, sequences lacking an unambiguous match to a single V gene segment were excluded. In an earlier analysis of 587 of the donors, a V segment was called functional when productive rearrangements were above 56.7%, and segregating when the standard deviation between donors exceeded 5%. A statistical classification framework was built for diagnosing cytomegalovirus status from the catalog of TCR beta chain sequences. A later analysis assigned V and J genes by comparing TCR nucleotide sequences with IMGT/GENE-DB human TR gene sequences. In a later analysis, CDR3 sequences and most-parsimonious VDJ recombination scenarios were assigned using the TCRdist pipeline. In a later analysis, each TCR beta chain was defined by its CDR3 amino acid sequence together with its V-gene family, and reads without a unique V-gene family were excluded. As a way to deal with suspected cross-contamination and a sequencing artifact, a later analysis dropped nearly 600 nucleotide sequences that were highly shared and had low generation probability. For each public chain, a later analysis derived a clonal expansion index from normalized ranks of inferred template counts within each repertoire. A later analysis computed generation probabilities with a VDJ recombination model fitted to out-of-frame rearrangements, and checked the results against IGoR. In a later analysis, TCR-TCR, TCR-HLA and TCR-CMV co-occurrence was scored with hypergeometric tests, and a repertoire-size bias correction was applied to TCR pairs. In a later analysis, false discovery rates were estimated by permuting HLA or CMV assignments 20 times. In a later analysis, co-occurring TCRs were grouped using DBSCAN, and TCRdist sequence similarity was added for clustering within HLA-allele-positive subsets. For co-occurrence clustering, repertoires with fewer than 30,000 or more than 120,000 public chains were excluded, along with roughly five repertoires with anomalous nucleotide sharing. TCRdb carries this immuneACCESS record with in-frame sequences only. Its versions omit some clonotypes, under half of them owing to an unresolved V gene in the studies checked, with the rest unexplained. That table gives V, J and clone size, and the DNA gave D and trimming. The sample table lists roughly 100,000 clones, approximately 72% of them with a count of one. 1.3% of the sample is in the top ten clones.

The cohort consisted of hundreds of healthy bone marrow donors. Cohort members were all nominally healthy when sampled, although unrecorded immune exposures were likely present. The donor was CMV seronegative and was included in the group of under 450 seronegative cohort members. Each donor provided a peripheral blood sample, and peripheral blood mononuclear cells were used for TCR beta sequencing. Genomic DNA extraction from the blood cell samples was performed with the Qiagen DNeasy Blood Extraction Kit. The data are from a study of cytomegalovirus exposure and HLA in healthy donors (TCRdb year 2017). For the wider study: According to an earlier analysis of a few hundred of the donors, some 180 million T cells yielded over 100 million unique TCR beta sequences and 276 Gb of sequence data. About five DR-DQ haplotypes were handled as single units for association and clustering, since linkage in the cohort was strong. All discovery cohort repertoires had been generated on a single sequencing platform. The number of donors typed differed by locus, with about 629-640 for A, B, C, DRB1 and DQB1, about 500 for DQA1, 600 to 610 for DPA1, and under 490 for DPB1. A later analysis re-analyzed previously published TCR beta repertoires from roughly 690 donors and added high-resolution HLA genotyping to study TCR occurrence patterns. To predict cytomegalovirus infection status, the study combined high-throughput TCR immunosequencing, statistical association of individual TCRs with disease status, and machine learning. A later genetic analysis used genome-wide SNP genotypes for about 55% of the 666 donors, treating that subset as a discovery cohort. Along with the approximately 700-subject first cohort, a separate validation cohort of more than 90 different subjects was used. The study aimed to test whether cataloging public T cell receptors could reveal signatures of past pathogen exposure. The study profiled the T cell repertoires of fewer than 850 subjects by immunosequencing and related them to cytomegalovirus serostatus. In the later analysis, no new phenotypic data were used to find candidate immune exposures; instead, reliance was placed on TCR beta sequences and their occurrence across donors. HLA typing included class I and class II loci at four-digit resolution. Among some 400 genotyped donors of the cohort, an average of approximately 220,000 unique TCR beta nucleotide sequences was sequenced per donor, of which approximately 19% were non-productive. An early release that covered fewer than 750 HLA-typed donors contained 250 to 350 gigabases of sequencing data and 70 million to 100 million unique TCR sequences. To decide whether each TCR beta V gene segment behaved as functional or pseudogenic, an earlier analysis of approximately 600 of the donors relied on high-throughput TCR beta sequencing. Donor age, sex, ethnicity and CMV serostatus were collected together with the repertoire data. The genetic ancestry cluster associated with self-reported Caucasian donors included 81% of the roughly 400 genotyped donors. Overall study outcomes, separate from this receptor: Strong co-occurrence of HLA alleles, especially DR and DQ, made assigning TCR associations to individual alleles difficult. Cytomegalovirus status was reported to be diagnosed by the classifier with high specificity and sensitivity in both the original and validation cohorts. A few of the identified cytomegalovirus-associated TCR beta chains were confirmed in vitro to be specific for cytomegalovirus antigens. A later genetic analysis associated a missense DCLRE1C variant with V-gene and J-gene trimming of TCR beta chains, and an independent cohort replicated the association. In a later analysis, around 15,000 TCR beta sequences were associated with specific HLA alleles at a false discovery rate of 0.05. A cluster of highly shared sequence variants was judged likely to be a technical artifact of the sequencing pipeline. The cohort was sequenced for TCR beta chains only, and without alpha or paired-chain data the features that could be detected were limited. The 87-base-pair reads could not distinguish some IMGT-functional V segments, including TRBV6-2 and TRBV6-3, so those segments were excluded. According to a later analysis, most CMV-associated TCR beta chains appeared to be HLA-restricted, and the HLA associations seemed to be driven largely by CMV exposure. The study listed around 160 TCR beta chains as associated with cytomegalovirus. The authors suggested that the approach could potentially be generalized to other disease states and immunological phenotypes. According to a later analysis, parvovirus B19, influenza, CMV and Epstein-Barr virus appeared linked to several top co-occurrence clusters. Roughly uniform sequencing depth across donors was assumed in presence/absence analyses, although this assumption may not hold. In an earlier analysis of a few hundred of the donors, most TCR beta V segments were observed in productive rearrangements about 87% or about 30% of the time, broadly matching IMGT annotations. Compared with the roughly 670-donor mean, donors in an Asian-associated ancestry cluster had fewer N-insertions in productive TCRs, according to a later genetic analysis. Correlated functional status among segregating V segments might reflect linkage disequilibrium, but an unknown experimental factor could not be ruled out. According to a later analysis, TCR association rates differed among HLA loci, with DRB1 alleles showing the most associated TCRs and HLA-C alleles showing the fewest. The only immune exposure information available for the cohort was CMV serostatus. Most TCR sequences were observed very rarely across donors, whereas some public TCRs were present in many individuals. HLA typing was unavailable for some donors at each locus, so association tests used only the typed subset. Because counts were too low, some 16 rarely observed V segments, including chromosome 9 orphons, were excluded from the earlier analysis of fewer than 650 of the donors. In a later analysis, HLA-associated TCR beta chains were found to be more clonally expanded and to have lower generation probabilities than equally common non-associated chains. A further reported finding was that TCR beta sequences accurately predicted the HLA-A and HLA-B alleles for most subjects in the first cohort.

In the germline V gene, CDR1 corresponds to SNHLY and CDR2 to FYNNEI. Clipping removes 5 bases from V and 0 bases from J, with 5 as the unmatched junction base count. Including the terminal cysteine and phenylalanine, the CDR3 comprises 15 residues. Only the CDR3 region is kept as DNA, spanning 45 bases read in frame from base 1. The sequence is built from TRBV2 and TRBJ2-7; TRBD2 lines up with 9 middle nucleotides. The source is a man aged 30 to 39 in good health and CMV-seronegative. Specimen: PBMCs. The CDR3 protein: CASSYSGGYSYEQYF. The nucleotides are TGTGCCAGCAGTTATAGCGGGGGATACTCCTACGAGCAGTACTTC.